This is a list of T cell receptor beta chains from one sample in a study of PD-L1 blockade in urothelial cancer. Produced via immunoSEQ multiplex PCR; TCRdb's table is partial and in-frame only. The table lists more than 45,000 clones, around 86% of them singletons. The source was PBMCs, collected around atezolizumab (anti-PD-L1) treatment. All receptors derive from a man aged 45-60 years with urothelial cancer. Both conserved end residues are part of each CDR3. The order of the fields is clone size, J gene, V gene, D gene, CDR3 DNA, CDR3 protein. D genes are given only for firm matches. Expanded clones get a size class; other rows say once, few or many, or leave the size out.

clone_size: .; j_call: TRBJ2-1; v_call: TRBV7-9; d_call: TRBD2; cdr3_nt: TGTGCCAGCAGCTCCCCGGGACTAGGAGGCAATGAGCAGTTCTTC; cdr3_aa: CASSSPGLGGNEQFF
clone_size: .; j_call: TRBJ2-2; v_call: TRBV7-8; d_call: .; cdr3_nt: TGTGCCAGCAGCTTAAAGTACAAAAACACCGGGGAGCTGTTTTTT; cdr3_aa: CASSLKYKNTGELFF
clone_size: .; j_call: TRBJ1-2; v_call: TRBV7-8; d_call: .; cdr3_nt: TGTGCCAGCAGCACCCCCACCAGGGCTGTTGGCTATGGCTACACCTTC; cdr3_aa: CASSTPTRAVGYGYTF
clone_size: .; j_call: TRBJ2-7; v_call: TRBV9; d_call: .; cdr3_nt: TGTGCCAGCAGCGTAGCCGGGAACCCCATCGAGCAGTACTTC; cdr3_aa: CASSVAGNPIEQYF
clone_size: .; j_call: TRBJ2-4; v_call: TRBV11-2; d_call: TRBD1; cdr3_nt: TGTGCCAGCAGCTCCCGGACAGGGATTATGGCCAAAAACATTCAGTACTTC; cdr3_aa: CASSSRTGIMAKNIQYF
clone_size: once; j_call: TRBJ2-7; v_call: TRBV11-1; d_call: .; cdr3_nt: TGTGCCAGCAGTTTCTCCGGCGGATCCTCCTACGAGCAGTACTTC; cdr3_aa: CASSFSGGSSYEQYF
clone_size: .; j_call: TRBJ1-6; v_call: TRBV6-5; d_call: TRBD1; cdr3_nt: TGTGCCAGCAGTTACAGAGGGGGCTCCAATAATTCACCCCTCCACTTT; cdr3_aa: CASSYRGGSNNSPLHF
clone_size: .; j_call: TRBJ2-5; v_call: TRBV6-6; d_call: TRBD2; cdr3_nt: TGTGCCAGCAGGTCAGGACTAGCGGCACAAGAGACCCAGTACTTC; cdr3_aa: CASRSGLAAQETQYF
clone_size: .; j_call: TRBJ1-6; v_call: TRBV28; d_call: .; cdr3_nt: TGTGCCAGCAGAAGCCACAATTCACCCCTCCACTTT; cdr3_aa: CASRSHNSPLHF
clone_size: .; j_call: TRBJ2-1; v_call: TRBV7-9; d_call: .; cdr3_nt: TGTGCCAGCAGCCCAAAGAGCCATGACAATGAGCAGTTCTTC; cdr3_aa: CASSPKSHDNEQFF
clone_size: .; j_call: TRBJ2-3; v_call: TRBV15; d_call: .; cdr3_nt: TGTGCCACCAGCAGAGATAAGACTACAGATACGCAGTATTTT; cdr3_aa: CATSRDKTTDTQYF
clone_size: .; j_call: TRBJ2-3; v_call: TRBV27; d_call: .; cdr3_nt: TGTGCCAGCAGTTCTTTGGATACGCAGTATTTT; cdr3_aa: CASSSLDTQYF
clone_size: once; j_call: TRBJ2-3; v_call: TRBV7-3; d_call: .; cdr3_nt: TGTGCCAGCAGCTTAAACACGGGAGTCGATACGCAGTATTTT; cdr3_aa: CASSLNTGVDTQYF
clone_size: .; j_call: TRBJ2-2; v_call: TRBV30; d_call: TRBD2; cdr3_nt: TGTGCCTGGAAGAGCGGGATGAATATGCAAACCGGGGAGCTGTTTTTT; cdr3_aa: CAWKSGMNMQTGELFF
clone_size: .; j_call: TRBJ1-2; v_call: TRBV7-9; d_call: TRBD1; cdr3_nt: TGTGCCAGCAGCCGTTCTCCGGGACAGGGTGACTATGGCTACACCTTC; cdr3_aa: CASSRSPGQGDYGYTF
clone_size: .; j_call: TRBJ1-1; v_call: TRBV7-8; d_call: TRBD1; cdr3_nt: TGTGCCAGCAGGACAAACCCAGGGGGCACTGAAGCTTTCTTT; cdr3_aa: CASRTNPGGTEAFF
clone_size: .; j_call: TRBJ2-2; v_call: TRBV7-9; d_call: TRBD2; cdr3_nt: TGTGCCAGCAGCTTAGGCGGGGGGCCTACTACCGGGGAGCTGTTTTTT; cdr3_aa: CASSLGGGPTTGELFF
clone_size: .; j_call: TRBJ2-3; v_call: TRBV7-3; d_call: TRBD1; cdr3_nt: TGTGCCAGCAGCTTAGAACCTCCAGGGGGCCCCACAGATACGCAGTATTTT; cdr3_aa: CASSLEPPGGPTDTQYF
clone_size: .; j_call: TRBJ1-3; v_call: TRBV5-1; d_call: .; cdr3_nt: TGCGCCAGCAGCTTGGTAGGGGATGGTGGAAACACCATATATTTT; cdr3_aa: CASSLVGDGGNTIYF
clone_size: .; j_call: TRBJ2-3; v_call: TRBV7-2; d_call: TRBD2; cdr3_nt: TGTGCCAGCAGCTTAGAGCGGGGGGGCGCAGATACGCAGTATTTT; cdr3_aa: CASSLERGGADTQYF
clone_size: .; j_call: TRBJ2-3; v_call: TRBV6-4; d_call: TRBD1; cdr3_nt: TGTGCCAGCAGTCCCCTCTCGACAGGGGGCGCAGATACGCAGTATTTT; cdr3_aa: CASSPLSTGGADTQYF
clone_size: once; j_call: TRBJ2-3; v_call: TRBV25-1; d_call: .; cdr3_nt: TGTGCCACCGGACAGACAGATACGCAGTATTTT; cdr3_aa: CATGQTDTQYF
clone_size: .; j_call: TRBJ2-1; v_call: TRBV28; d_call: TRBD1; cdr3_nt: TGTGCCAGCAGACGCCGGGACAGAAACAATGAGCAGTTCTTC; cdr3_aa: CASRRRDRNNEQFF
clone_size: .; j_call: TRBJ2-1; v_call: TRBV10-2; d_call: .; cdr3_nt: TGCGCCAGCAGTGAGTCCCGATCGGGCTCCTACAATGAGCAGTTCTTC; cdr3_aa: CASSESRSGSYNEQFF
clone_size: .; j_call: TRBJ2-7; v_call: TRBV19; d_call: .; cdr3_nt: TGTGCCAGTAGCCGAACTACCACCTACGAGCAGTACTTC; cdr3_aa: CASSRTTTYEQYF
clone_size: once; j_call: TRBJ1-5; v_call: TRBV6-1; d_call: TRBD1; cdr3_nt: TGTGCCAGCAGTGATCCACAGGGGCGCAATCAGCCCCAGCATTTT; cdr3_aa: CASSDPQGRNQPQHF
clone_size: .; j_call: TRBJ1-4; v_call: TRBV18; d_call: TRBD1; cdr3_nt: TGTGCCAGCTCACTCGAAAACAGGGGGCTAAATAATGAAAAACTGTTTTTT; cdr3_aa: CASSLENRGLNNEKLFF
clone_size: few; j_call: TRBJ1-6; v_call: TRBV5-1; d_call: .; cdr3_nt: TGCGCCAGCAGCTTGGGTCTGGGGGCTGGATCACCCCTCCACTTT; cdr3_aa: CASSLGLGAGSPLHF
clone_size: .; j_call: TRBJ2-2; v_call: TRBV5-1; d_call: .; cdr3_nt: TGCGCCAGCGGATCCAGGGGAGCGAACACCGGGGAGCTGTTTTTT; cdr3_aa: CASGSRGANTGELFF
clone_size: once; j_call: TRBJ2-3; v_call: TRBV6-1; d_call: .; cdr3_nt: TGTGCCAGCAAGGAGATGGATACGCAGTATTTT; cdr3_aa: CASKEMDTQYF
clone_size: .; j_call: TRBJ1-3; v_call: TRBV6-6; d_call: .; cdr3_nt: TGTGCCAGCAGTTACCGTTCTGGAAACACCATATATTTT; cdr3_aa: CASSYRSGNTIYF
clone_size: .; j_call: TRBJ2-1; v_call: TRBV29-1; d_call: TRBD2; cdr3_nt: TGCAGCGTTGGAGGGACTAGCGGGAGAGGTTTTTCCTACAATGAGCAGTTCTTC; cdr3_aa: CSVGGTSGRGFSYNEQFF
clone_size: .; j_call: TRBJ2-7; v_call: TRBV11-3; d_call: TRBD2; cdr3_nt: TGTGCCAGCAGCCGTCCGGGACTAGCATCCTACGAGCAGTACTTC; cdr3_aa: CASSRPGLASYEQYF
clone_size: .; j_call: TRBJ1-2; v_call: TRBV10-3; d_call: TRBD1; cdr3_nt: TGTGCCATCAAAGGGACAGCCTATGGCTACACCTTC; cdr3_aa: CAIKGTAYGYTF
clone_size: few; j_call: TRBJ1-2; v_call: TRBV4-2; d_call: .; cdr3_nt: TGTGTTTCTAGCTGGGGTTTGAACTATGGCTACACCTTC; cdr3_aa: CVSSWGLNYGYTF
clone_size: .; j_call: TRBJ1-3; v_call: TRBV14; d_call: .; cdr3_nt: TGTGCCAGCAGCCAAGATCTTACAGGGACACGACGCACCATATATTTT; cdr3_aa: CASSQDLTGTRRTIYF
clone_size: once; j_call: TRBJ1-1; v_call: TRBV11-3; d_call: .; cdr3_nt: TGTGCCAGCAGCTTAGACAGGGGTCCCAACACTGAAGCTTTCTTT; cdr3_aa: CASSLDRGPNTEAFF
clone_size: .; j_call: TRBJ2-2; v_call: TRBV4-2; d_call: .; cdr3_nt: TGTGCCAGCAGCCCGGGTTGGACAGACAACACCGGGGAGCTGTTTTTT; cdr3_aa: CASSPGWTDNTGELFF
clone_size: once; j_call: TRBJ1-1; v_call: TRBV11-2; d_call: .; cdr3_nt: TGTGCCAGCACCCCCGTTATGAACACTGAAGCTTTCTTT; cdr3_aa: CASTPVMNTEAFF
clone_size: .; j_call: TRBJ2-2; v_call: TRBV18; d_call: TRBD1; cdr3_nt: TGTGCCAGCTCACCACGGCCCGGGACAGGTACTACCGGGGAGCTGTTTTTT; cdr3_aa: CASSPRPGTGTTGELFF
clone_size: .; j_call: TRBJ1-1; v_call: TRBV18; d_call: .; cdr3_nt: TGTGCCAGCTCACCGGAGGCGACAGGCGGTATACAAGGAGCTTTCTTT; cdr3_aa: CASSPEATGGIQGAFF
clone_size: .; j_call: TRBJ2-1; v_call: TRBV19; d_call: TRBD1; cdr3_nt: TGTGCCAGTAGGGGGACAGGGTTCGATGAGCAGTTCTTC; cdr3_aa: CASRGTGFDEQFF
clone_size: .; j_call: TRBJ2-5; v_call: TRBV15; d_call: .; cdr3_nt: TGTGCCACCAGGACCAACAGGGCAGGGGAGACCCAGTACTTC; cdr3_aa: CATRTNRAGETQYF
clone_size: .; j_call: TRBJ2-4; v_call: TRBV5-5; d_call: TRBD1; cdr3_nt: TGTGCCAGCAGCTTTAGGGACAGGGGAGGGGACATTCAGTACTTC; cdr3_aa: CASSFRDRGGDIQYF
clone_size: .; j_call: TRBJ1-2; v_call: TRBV28; d_call: TRBD1; cdr3_nt: TGTGCCAGCAGTACACTGACAGGGCTGGGCTACACCTTC; cdr3_aa: CASSTLTGLGYTF
clone_size: .; j_call: TRBJ2-3; v_call: TRBV12-5; d_call: .; cdr3_nt: TGTGCTAGTGCCTTGGGGGGGCCTAGCACAGATACGCAGTATTTT; cdr3_aa: CASALGGPSTDTQYF
clone_size: few; j_call: TRBJ1-2; v_call: TRBV27; d_call: TRBD1; cdr3_nt: TGTGCCAGCAGTTTTACTCGGACAGGGGGCAACTATGGCTACACCTTC; cdr3_aa: CASSFTRTGGNYGYTF
clone_size: .; j_call: TRBJ1-1; v_call: TRBV18; d_call: .; cdr3_nt: TGTGCCAGCTCACTCAGGGAAGGGGGCACTGAAGCTTTCTTT; cdr3_aa: CASSLREGGTEAFF
clone_size: .; j_call: TRBJ2-3; v_call: TRBV7-8; d_call: TRBD1; cdr3_nt: TGTGCCAGCAGCTTAGGTGCCCGGGACAGGAGCACAGATACGCAGTATTTT; cdr3_aa: CASSLGARDRSTDTQYF
clone_size: once; j_call: TRBJ2-1; v_call: TRBV11-2; d_call: .; cdr3_nt: TGTGCCAGCAGCTTAGTCTTGGGGCCATCCAATGAGCAGTTCTTC; cdr3_aa: CASSLVLGPSNEQFF
clone_size: .; j_call: TRBJ2-3; v_call: TRBV2; d_call: .; cdr3_nt: TGTGCCAGATATAGAGGGCCCACAGATACGCAGTATTTT; cdr3_aa: CARYRGPTDTQYF
clone_size: .; j_call: TRBJ2-3; v_call: TRBV25-1; d_call: TRBD2; cdr3_nt: TGTGCCAGCAGCCCAACTAGCGTCCGTCTCACAGATACGCAGTATTTT; cdr3_aa: CASSPTSVRLTDTQYF
clone_size: .; j_call: TRBJ2-5; v_call: TRBV7-8; d_call: TRBD2; cdr3_nt: TGTGCCAGCCGATTTCTAGCGGGAGTGGAAGAGACCCAGTACTTC; cdr3_aa: CASRFLAGVEETQYF
clone_size: .; j_call: TRBJ2-7; v_call: TRBV11-2; d_call: TRBD2; cdr3_nt: TGTGCCAGCAGCTTAGGCGGGGGGAGGTCCGGGGAGCAGTACTTC; cdr3_aa: CASSLGGGRSGEQYF